The 3 T cell receptor beta chains in this list originate from one sample, sequenced in a study of blood T cell repertoires in COVID-19. Generated by immunoSEQ multiplex PCR, the TCRdb table keeps only in-frame clones and is missing some. The sample includes approximately 80,000 clones, 85% of them seen just once. Source material: peripheral blood. All receptors derive from a man aged 50-60 years with COVID-19, enrolled during active disease.

This clone has a handful of counts. The DNA for the CDR3 is TGTGCCTGGAGTACGACAAGCATGGGGCAGTTCTTC. As protein: CAWSTTSMGQFF. The chain has TRBV30 and TRBJ2-1, with no clear D. Trimming took 2 bases from V and 12 from J, leaving 14 bases between them. Germline CDR1 reads GTSNPN; CDR2 reads SVGIG (reference sequence). The CDR3 consists of 12 residues. Looking up the rest from reference TRBV30 and TRBJ2-1 gives the full variable domain: SQTIHQWPATLVQPVGSPLSLECTVEGTSNPNLYWYRQAAGRGLQLLFYSVGIGQISSEVPQNLSASRPQDRQFILSSKKLLLSDSGFYLCAWSTTSMGQFFGPGTRLTVL.

The chain has TRBV10-2 and TRBJ1-4, with TRBD1 identical over 10 bases. V dropped 0 bases and J dropped 11; count of bases not matched to a gene: 9. The germline gives CDR1 WSHSY, CDR2 SAAADI. The CDR3 extends over 16 amino acids. DNA of the CDR3: TGCGCCAGCAGTGAGTCGACGGGACAGGGGATTTTTAAACTGTTTTTT. Its translation: CASSESTGQGIFKLFF.

This chain links TRBV28 with TRBJ2-3; 12 positions match TRBD2. Trimming removed 3 bases from V and 4 bases from J; junction bases left unmatched: 5. This CDR3 is 16 amino acids long. Germline V gene data show CDR1 as MDHEN and CDR2 as SYDVKM. The CDR3 region has the DNA TGTGCCAGCAGTTTGCGGACTAGCGGGAACCCAGATACGCAGTATTTT. This codes for CASSLRTSGNPDTQYF.